This T cell receptor (beta chain) was identified during a study of T cell responses to AZD1222 COVID-19 vaccine. The protocol was immunoSEQ multiplex PCR, while the TCRdb copy is restricted to in-frame clones and leaves out a portion. The sample has about 120,000 clones; roughly 92% are singletons. The V gene's germline CDR1 is SEHNR and CDR2 FQNEAQ (reference sequence). The CDR3 spans 16 residues. V shed 5 bases, J shed 7 bases, and the junction held 12 bases outside the gene matches. Combined were second doses at about 4 or about 12 weeks. V gene TRBV7-9 combines with J gene TRBJ1-5; 9 bases match TRBD1. The sequence was collected from an adult who received the AZD1222 COVID-19 vaccine. Sequences were derived from peripheral blood, sampled 28 days after the second AZD1222 dose. The CDR3 DNA follows: TGTGCCAGCAGCGAGAACGGACAGGGGCCAAGCCAGCCCCAGCATTTT. Its translation: CASSENGQGPSQPQHF. The entire variable domain, with the rest obtained from reference TRBV7-9 and TRBJ1-5, is as follows: DTGVSQNPRHKITKRGQNVTFRCDPISEHNRLYWYRQTLGQGPEFLTYFQNEAQLEKSRLLSDRFSAERPKGSFSTLEIQRTEQGDSAMYLCASSENGQGPSQPQHFGDGTRLSIL.